This TCR beta chain was sequenced in a study of OX40 agonist ivuxolimab in advanced cancers. Background on the study: Three patients, one with hepatocellular carcinoma and two with cutaneous melanoma, achieved partial responses. Study outcomes and limitations: Fewer expanded clones were found on average in CD4+ than in CD8+ T cells. Some nonresponders additionally presented with little normalized T-cell clonal expansion.

In regard to this clone: What it binds is not known.

Assay: immunoSEQ multiplex PCR; the TCRdb copy retains only in-frame clones and omits some. The sample gives some 43,000 clones, around 85% of which show up once; about 35% is in the top ten. CDR1 and CDR2 from the germline V gene are SGHAT and FQNNGV. The CDR3 runs 17 residues. This receptor was obtained from an adult with an advanced solid tumor such as melanoma, head and neck, liver or kidney cancer. The sample was CD4+ or CD8+ T cells sorted from blood, taken in a trial of the OX40 agonist ivuxolimab. The V call is TRBV11-2, the J call TRBJ2-5; 9 nucleotides align to TRBD1. The J call may be mistaken, given a closer DNA end match to TRBJ2-7. CDR3 nucleotide sequence: TGTGCCAGCAGCTTAGATGCTCGGACAGGGGAGAGGTACGAGCAGTACTTC. Encoded protein: CASSLDARTGERYEQYF.